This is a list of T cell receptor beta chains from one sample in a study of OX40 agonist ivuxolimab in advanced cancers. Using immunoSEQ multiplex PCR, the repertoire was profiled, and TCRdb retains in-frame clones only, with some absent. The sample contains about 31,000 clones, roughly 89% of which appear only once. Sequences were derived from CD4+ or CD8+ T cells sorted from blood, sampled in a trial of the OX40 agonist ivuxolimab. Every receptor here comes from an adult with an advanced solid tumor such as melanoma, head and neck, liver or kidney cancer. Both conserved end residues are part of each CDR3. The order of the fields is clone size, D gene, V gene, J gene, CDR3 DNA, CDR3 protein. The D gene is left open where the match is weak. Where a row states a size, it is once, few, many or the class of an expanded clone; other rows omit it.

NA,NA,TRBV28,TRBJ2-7,TGTGCCAGCAGTTCCTTAACTGGGGCTTACTACGAGCAGTACTTC,CASSSLTGAYYEQYF
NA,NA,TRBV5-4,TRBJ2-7,TGTGCCAGCAGACTCGCGGACGACGAGCAGTACTTC,CASRLADDEQYF
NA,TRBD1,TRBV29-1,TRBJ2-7,TGCAGCGTAGGGACAGGGGGATCCTACGAGCAGTACTTC,CSVGTGGSYEQYF
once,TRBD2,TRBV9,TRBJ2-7,TGTGCCAGCAGCGAATCGGGACTAGCTGGCTACGAGCAGTACTTC,CASSESGLAGYEQYF
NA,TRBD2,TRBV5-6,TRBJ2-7,TGTGCCAGCAGCTTACCCTCAGCGGGAGACTACGAGCAGTACTTC,CASSLPSAGDYEQYF
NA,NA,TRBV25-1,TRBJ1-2,TGTGCCAGCAGCAACGGTCCTTATGGCTACACCTTC,CASSNGPYGYTF
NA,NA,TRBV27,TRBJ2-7,TGTGCCAGCAGTTTAGCCAGGGCAGTCTACGAGCAGTACTTC,CASSLARAVYEQYF
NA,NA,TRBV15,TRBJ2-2,TGTGCCACCAGCAGAGATAAGGCGGACAGGAACACCGGGGAGCTGTTTTTT,CATSRDKADRNTGELFF
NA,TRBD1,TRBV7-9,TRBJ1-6,TGTGCCAGCAGCTTAGTGCAGGGGGCTGCACCCCTCCACTTT,CASSLVQGAAPLHF
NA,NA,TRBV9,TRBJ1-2,TGTGCCAGCAGCGTAGCTCTGAGTTATAACTATGGCTACACCTTC,CASSVALSYNYGYTF
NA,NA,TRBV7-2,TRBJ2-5,TGTGCCAGCAGCTTAGCGCGGCCCGGGGGCCAAGAGACCCAGTACTTC,CASSLARPGGQETQYF
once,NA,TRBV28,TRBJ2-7,TGTGCCAGCAGTTTCCCAGGGATAACCCCCTTGGAAGAGTCGGGCTACGAGCAGTACTTC,CASSFPGITPLEESGYEQYF
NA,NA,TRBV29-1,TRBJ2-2,TGCAGCGTCGGGGTCCGGGGCGCCGGGGAGCTGTTTTTT,CSVGVRGAGELFF
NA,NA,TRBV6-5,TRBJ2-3,TGTGCCACCCAGACAGTTTCTAGCACAGATACGCAGTATTTT,CATQTVSSTDTQYF
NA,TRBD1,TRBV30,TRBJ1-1,TGTGCCTGGAGTGAAACAGGGGGATTGAGAACTGAAGCTTTCTTT,CAWSETGGLRTEAFF
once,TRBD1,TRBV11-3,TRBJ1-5,TGTGCCAGCAGCCCCCGTACTCGGGACAGTAGCAATCAGCCCCAGCATTTT,CASSPRTRDSSNQPQHF
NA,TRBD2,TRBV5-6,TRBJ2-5,TGTGCCAGCAGCCAGCGGGGTTTCGAGACCCAGTACTTC,CASSQRGFETQYF
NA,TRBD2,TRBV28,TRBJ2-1,TGTGCCAGCAGTTTACTCTTACTAGCGGGCCTATCCTACAATGAGCAGTTCTTC,CASSLLLLAGLSYNEQFF
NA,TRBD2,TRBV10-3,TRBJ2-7,TGTGCCATCAGTGACGGGGGGGAATCCTACGAGCAGTACTTC,CAISDGGESYEQYF
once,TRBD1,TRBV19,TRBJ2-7,TGTGCCAGTAGTCCGGACAGGGGGCTATACGAGCAGTACTTC,CASSPDRGLYEQYF
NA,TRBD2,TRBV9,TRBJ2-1,TGTGCCAGCAGCGTGACTAGCGGGGCATTCTCCTACAATGAGCAGTTCTTC,CASSVTSGAFSYNEQFF
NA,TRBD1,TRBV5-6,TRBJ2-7,TGTGCCAGCAGCTTTTCCGCCGGGACAGGCCCTTACGAGCAGTACTTC,CASSFSAGTGPYEQYF
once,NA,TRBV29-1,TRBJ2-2,TGCAGCGTTGATGGGGAGGAGGGTGCGAACACCGGGGAGCTGTTTTTT,CSVDGEEGANTGELFF
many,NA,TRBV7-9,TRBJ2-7,TGTGCCAGCAGCTTAAGAGGGAACGAGCAGTACTTC,CASSLRGNEQYF
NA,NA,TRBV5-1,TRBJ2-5,TGCGCCAGCGGCATTGGACAGTACCAAGAGACCCAGTACTTC,CASGIGQYQETQYF